This T cell receptor (beta chain) was captured in a study of response to subunit inactivated influenza vaccine. Points from the study as a whole: Authors proposed each seasonal influenza vaccination draws in few new T cells.

TCRdb reprocessed the RT-PCR reads with MiXCR, giving one entry per CDR3 protein. The sample has approximately 680,000 distinct CDR3 sequences, approximately 14% seen once. The CDR3 totals 13 residues. The V and J ends lost 10 bases and 1 base respectively, with 13 bases between them. Germline V lookup: CDR1 ENHRY, CDR2 SYGVKD. This clonotype was seen only a few times. Its antigen is still unknown. The rearrangement links TRBV10-3 to TRBJ1-1; D unclear. The source material was PBMCs from blood, sampled 12 days after vaccination. The clonotype originates from a man aged 45-65 years who received an inactivated influenza vaccine. The CDR3 region has the DNA TGTGCCACCTTTCAGACTACGAACACTGAAGCTTTCTTT. Encoded protein: CATFQTTNTEAFF.